This T cell receptor (beta chain) was identified in a study of human T cells and chemical hapten exposure. Across the study: Sensitization used 2% DPC on roughly 2 cm by roughly 2 cm upper inner arm skin. Each patch test put 0.01% DPC on the upper back, and results were read at 6 days.

Germline V lookup: CDR1 MNHEY, CDR2 SVGEGT. The junction had 11 bases not matched to a gene; V was cut back by 6 bases and J by 5 bases. The length of the CDR3 is 16 residues. TCRdb called the RACE reads again in MiXCR, with one record for every CDR3 protein. The data hold over 300,000 distinct CDR3 sequences, with approximately 5% observed a single time. Study results and caveats: As patch test score rose, PT1 expanded TCR counts tended to rise as well.

Time point: pre-sensitization, week 0. Described treatment: therapeutic diphenylcyclopropenone sensitization with weekly scalp DPC. This clonotype has a count of ten or more. The antigen remains unidentified. The sequencing here drew on whole blood, taken in connection with sensitization to the hapten diphenylcyclopropenone (DPC). The source is a woman aged 45-60 years with alopecia areata. Some clones in this sample may be carry-over from other donors' samples. The chain combines TRBV6-2 or TRBV6-3 with TRBJ2-1; 9 bases align to TRBD2. For the CDR3, the DNA is TGTGCCAGCAGGGCCCCCCGACTAGCGGCAGACAATGAGCAGTTCTTC. It translates to CASRAPRLAADNEQFF.